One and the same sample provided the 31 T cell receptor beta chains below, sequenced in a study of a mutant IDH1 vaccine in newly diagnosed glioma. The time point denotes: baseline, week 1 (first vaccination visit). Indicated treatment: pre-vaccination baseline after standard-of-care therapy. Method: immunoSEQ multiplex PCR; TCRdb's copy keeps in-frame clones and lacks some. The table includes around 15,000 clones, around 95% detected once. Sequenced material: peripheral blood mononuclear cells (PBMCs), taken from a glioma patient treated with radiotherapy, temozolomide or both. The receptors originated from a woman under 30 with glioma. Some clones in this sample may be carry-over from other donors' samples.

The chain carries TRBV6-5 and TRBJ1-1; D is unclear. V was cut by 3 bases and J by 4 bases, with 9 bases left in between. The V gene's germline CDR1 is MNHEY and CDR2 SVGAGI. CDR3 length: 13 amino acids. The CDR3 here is CASSYRGVTEAFF. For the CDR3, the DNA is TGTGCCAGCAGTTATCGGGGAGTCACTGAAGCTTTCTTT.

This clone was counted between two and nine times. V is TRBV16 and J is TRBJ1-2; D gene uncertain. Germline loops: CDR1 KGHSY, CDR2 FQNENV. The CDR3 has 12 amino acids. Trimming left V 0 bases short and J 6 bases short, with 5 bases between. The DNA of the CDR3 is TGTGCCAGCAGCCAATCGAGGGATGGCTACACCTTC. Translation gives CASSQSRDGYTF.

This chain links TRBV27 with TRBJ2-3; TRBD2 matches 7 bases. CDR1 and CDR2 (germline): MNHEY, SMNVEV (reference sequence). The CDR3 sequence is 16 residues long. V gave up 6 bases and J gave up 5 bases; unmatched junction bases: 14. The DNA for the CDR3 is TGTGCCAGCAGACCCCAGCCAGCGGGATTGCTAGATACGCAGTATTTT. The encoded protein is CASRPQPAGLLDTQYF.

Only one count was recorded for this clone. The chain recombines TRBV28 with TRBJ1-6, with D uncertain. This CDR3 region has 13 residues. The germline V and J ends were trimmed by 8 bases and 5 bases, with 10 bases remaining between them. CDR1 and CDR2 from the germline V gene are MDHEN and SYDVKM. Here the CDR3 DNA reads TGTGCCAGCTTGGGAGGGAATAATTCACCCCTCCACTTT. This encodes CASLGGNNSPLHF.

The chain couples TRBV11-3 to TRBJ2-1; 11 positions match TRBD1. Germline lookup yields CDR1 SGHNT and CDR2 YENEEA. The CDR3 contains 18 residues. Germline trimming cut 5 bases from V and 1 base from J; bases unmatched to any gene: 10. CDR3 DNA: TGTGCCAGCAGCCCCGGGACAGGGGGTTCCCTTTCCTACAATGAGCAGTTCTTC. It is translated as CASSPGTGGSLSYNEQFF.

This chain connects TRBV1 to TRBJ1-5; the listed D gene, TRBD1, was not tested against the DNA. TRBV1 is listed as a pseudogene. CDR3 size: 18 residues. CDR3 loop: CTSSQEWAVWICNQPQHF. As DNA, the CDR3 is TGCACCAGCAGCCAAGAATGGGCCGTTTGGATCTGCAATCAGCCCCAGCATTTT.

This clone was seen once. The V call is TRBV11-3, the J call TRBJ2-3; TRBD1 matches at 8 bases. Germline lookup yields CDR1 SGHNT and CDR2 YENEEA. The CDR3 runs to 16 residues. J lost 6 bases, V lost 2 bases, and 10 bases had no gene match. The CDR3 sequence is CASSLMGAGGADTQYF. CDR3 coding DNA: TGTGCCAGCAGCTTAATGGGGGCAGGGGGCGCTGATACGCAGTATTTT.

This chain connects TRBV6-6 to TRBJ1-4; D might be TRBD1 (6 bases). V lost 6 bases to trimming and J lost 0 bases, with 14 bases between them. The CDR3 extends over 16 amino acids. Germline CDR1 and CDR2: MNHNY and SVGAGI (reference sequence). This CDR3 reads CASSGLDSATNEKLFF. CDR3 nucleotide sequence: TGTGCCAGCAGCGGACTGGACAGTGCAACTAATGAAAAACTGTTTTTT.

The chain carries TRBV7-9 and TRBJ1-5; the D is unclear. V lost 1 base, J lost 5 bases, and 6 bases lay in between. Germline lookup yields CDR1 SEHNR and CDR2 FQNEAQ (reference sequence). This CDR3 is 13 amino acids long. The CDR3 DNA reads TGTGCCAGCAGCTTAGGGGTGGATCAGCCCCAGCATTTT. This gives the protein CASSLGVDQPQHF.

CDR3 in amino acids: CASSSKRGDPDTQYF. Written as DNA, the CDR3 is TGTGCCAGCAGCTCCAAGCGGGGGGACCCAGATACGCAGTATTTT. V usage is TRBV5-4 and J usage is TRBJ2-3; 9 bases align to TRBD2. The V segment lost 3 bases and the J segment 4 bases; nucleotides outside the gene matches: 6. The CDR3 has 15 amino acids. The germline gives CDR1 SGHNT, CDR2 YYREEE (reference sequence). The full variable domain, its missing parts supplied by reference TRBV5-4 and TRBJ2-3, is ETGVTQSPTHLIKTRGQQVTLRCSSQSGHNTVSWYQQALGQGPQFIFQYYREEENGRGNFPPRFSGLQFPNYSSELNVNALELDDSALYLCASSSKRGDPDTQYFGPGTRLTVL.

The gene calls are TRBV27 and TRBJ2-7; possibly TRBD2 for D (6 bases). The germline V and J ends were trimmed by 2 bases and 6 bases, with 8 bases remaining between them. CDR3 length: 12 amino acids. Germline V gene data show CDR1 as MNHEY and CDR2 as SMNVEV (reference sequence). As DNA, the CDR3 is TGTGCCAGCAGTTTAGGGCGGGGCGAGCAGTACTTC. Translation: CASSLGRGEQYF.

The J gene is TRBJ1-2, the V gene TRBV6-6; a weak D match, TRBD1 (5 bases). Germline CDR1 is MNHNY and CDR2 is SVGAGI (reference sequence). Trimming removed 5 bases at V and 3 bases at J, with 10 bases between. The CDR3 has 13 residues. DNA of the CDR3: TGTGCCAGCAGTCCTGACAGAGACTATGGCTACACCTTC. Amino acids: CASSPDRDYGYTF.

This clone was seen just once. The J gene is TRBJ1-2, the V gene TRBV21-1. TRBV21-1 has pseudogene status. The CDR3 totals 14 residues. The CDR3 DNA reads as TGTGCCAGCCGCCACGCCCTTCTGCGGGGTGGCTACACCTTC. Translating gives CASRHALLRGGYTF.

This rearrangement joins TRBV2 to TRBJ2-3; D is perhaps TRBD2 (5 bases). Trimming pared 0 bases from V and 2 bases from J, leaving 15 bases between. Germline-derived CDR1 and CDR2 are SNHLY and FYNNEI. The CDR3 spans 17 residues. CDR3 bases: TGTGCCAGCAGTGAAGCTTTCGCGGCAGCGGACACAGATACGCAGTATTTT. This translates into CASSEAFAAADTDTQYF.

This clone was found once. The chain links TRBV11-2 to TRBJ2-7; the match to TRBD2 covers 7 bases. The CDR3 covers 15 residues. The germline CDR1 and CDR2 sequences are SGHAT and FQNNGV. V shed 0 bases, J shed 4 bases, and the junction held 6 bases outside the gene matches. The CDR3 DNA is TGTGCCAGCAGCTTAGATCCGGGAGGAGATTACGAGCAGTACTTC. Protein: CASSLDPGGDYEQYF.

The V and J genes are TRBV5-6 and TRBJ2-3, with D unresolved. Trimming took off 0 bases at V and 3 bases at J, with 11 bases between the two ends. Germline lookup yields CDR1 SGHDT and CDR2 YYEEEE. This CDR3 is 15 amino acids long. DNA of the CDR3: TGTGCCAGCAGCTTGGTCATGGTGGGAACAGATACGCAGTATTTT. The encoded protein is CASSLVMVGTDTQYF.

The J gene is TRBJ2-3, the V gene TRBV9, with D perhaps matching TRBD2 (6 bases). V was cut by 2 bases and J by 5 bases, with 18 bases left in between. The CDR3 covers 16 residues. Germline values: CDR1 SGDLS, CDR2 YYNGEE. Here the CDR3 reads CASSVGSFGGEDTQYF. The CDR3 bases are TGTGCCAGCAGCGTTGGAAGTTTCGGGGGTGAAGATACGCAGTATTTT. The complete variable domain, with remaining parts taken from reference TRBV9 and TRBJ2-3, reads DSGVTQTPKHLITATGQRVTLRCSPRSGDLSVYWYQQSLDQGLQFLIQYYNGEERAKGNILERFSAQQFPDLHSELNLSSLELGDSALYFCASSVGSFGGEDTQYFGPGTRLTVL.

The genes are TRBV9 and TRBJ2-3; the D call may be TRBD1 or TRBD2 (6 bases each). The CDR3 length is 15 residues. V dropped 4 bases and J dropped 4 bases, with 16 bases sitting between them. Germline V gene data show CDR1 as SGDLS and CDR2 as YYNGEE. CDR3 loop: CASSTDSGSADTQYF. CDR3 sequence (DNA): TGTGCCAGCAGCACGGACAGCGGGTCGGCAGATACGCAGTATTTT. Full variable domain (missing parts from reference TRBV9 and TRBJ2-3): DSGVTQTPKHLITATGQRVTLRCSPRSGDLSVYWYQQSLDQGLQFLIQYYNGEERAKGNILERFSAQQFPDLHSELNLSSLELGDSALYFCASSTDSGSADTQYFGPGTRLTVL.

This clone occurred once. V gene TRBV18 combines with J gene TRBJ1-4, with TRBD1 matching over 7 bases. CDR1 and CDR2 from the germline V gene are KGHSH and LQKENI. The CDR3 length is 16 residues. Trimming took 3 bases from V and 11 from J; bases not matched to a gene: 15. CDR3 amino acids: CASSPPGPRDRGKLFF. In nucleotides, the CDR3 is TGTGCCAGCTCACCCCCGGGACCCCGGGACAGAGGGAAACTGTTTTTT.

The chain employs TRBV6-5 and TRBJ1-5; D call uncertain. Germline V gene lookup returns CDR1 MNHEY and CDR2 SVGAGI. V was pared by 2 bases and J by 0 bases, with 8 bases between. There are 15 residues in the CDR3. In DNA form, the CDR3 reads TGTGCCAGCAGTTACACCACGGATAGCAATCAGCCCCAGCATTTT. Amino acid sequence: CASSYTTDSNQPQHF.

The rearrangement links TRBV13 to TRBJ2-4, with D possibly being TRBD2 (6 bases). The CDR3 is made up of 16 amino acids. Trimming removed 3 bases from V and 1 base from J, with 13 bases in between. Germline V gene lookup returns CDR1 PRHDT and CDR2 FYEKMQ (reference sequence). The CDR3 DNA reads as TGTGCCAGCAGCTTCGGAGGGTATATGGCCAAAAACATTCAGTACTTC. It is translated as CASSFGGYMAKNIQYF. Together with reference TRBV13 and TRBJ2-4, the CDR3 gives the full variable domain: AAGVIQSPRHLIKEKRETATLKCYPIPRHDTVYWYQQGPGQDPQFLISFYEKMQSDKGSIPDRFSAQQFSDYHSELNMSSLELGDSALYFCASSFGGYMAKNIQYFGAGTRLSVL.

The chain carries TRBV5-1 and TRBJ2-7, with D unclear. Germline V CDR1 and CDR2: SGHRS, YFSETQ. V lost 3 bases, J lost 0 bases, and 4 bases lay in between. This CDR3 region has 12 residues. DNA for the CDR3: TGCGCCAGCAGCTCAAGCTCCTACGAGCAGTACTTC. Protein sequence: CASSSSSYEQYF.

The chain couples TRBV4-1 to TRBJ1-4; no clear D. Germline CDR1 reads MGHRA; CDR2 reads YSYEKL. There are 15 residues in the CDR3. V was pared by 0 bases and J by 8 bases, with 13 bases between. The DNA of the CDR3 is TGCGCCAGCAGCCAAGATATCTATGGTGGGGAAAAACTGTTTTTT. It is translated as CASSQDIYGGEKLFF.

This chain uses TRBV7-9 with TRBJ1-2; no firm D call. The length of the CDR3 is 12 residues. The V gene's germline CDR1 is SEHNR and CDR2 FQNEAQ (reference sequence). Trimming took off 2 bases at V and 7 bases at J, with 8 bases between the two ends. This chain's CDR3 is CASSLNNGGYTF. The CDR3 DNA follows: TGTGCCAGCAGCTTAAATAACGGTGGCTACACCTTC.

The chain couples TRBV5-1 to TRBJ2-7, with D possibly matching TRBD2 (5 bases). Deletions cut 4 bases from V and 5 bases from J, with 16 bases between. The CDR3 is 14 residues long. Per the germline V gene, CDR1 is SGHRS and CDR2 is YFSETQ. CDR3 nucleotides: TGCGCCAGCAGCCCCCGGACGGGGATTAACGAGCAGTACTTC. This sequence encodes CASSPRTGINEQYF. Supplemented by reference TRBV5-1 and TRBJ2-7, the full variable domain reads KAGVTQTPRYLIKTRGQQVTLSCSPISGHRSVSWYQQTPGQGLQFLFEYFSETQRNKGNFPGRFSGRQFSNSRSEMNVSTLELGDSALYLCASSPRTGINEQYFGPGTRLTVT.

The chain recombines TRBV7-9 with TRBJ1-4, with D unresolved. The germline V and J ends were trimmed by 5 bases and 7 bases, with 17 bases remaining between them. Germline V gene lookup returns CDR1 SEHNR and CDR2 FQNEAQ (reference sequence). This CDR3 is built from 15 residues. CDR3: CASSATTGISEKLFF. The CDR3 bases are TGTGCCAGCAGCGCCACGACGGGAATCAGTGAAAAACTGTTTTTT.

CDR3 protein: CASSGTSGGGETQYF. In nucleotides, the CDR3 is TGTGCCAGCAGTGGGACTAGCGGGGGTGGGGAGACCCAGTACTTC. The chain combines TRBV2 with TRBJ2-5; 13 positions agree with TRBD2. The CDR3 is 15 residues long. In germline, CDR1 is SNHLY, CDR2 FYNNEI. Trimming at V came to 4 bases and at J to 5 bases, leaving 4 bases not matched to a gene.

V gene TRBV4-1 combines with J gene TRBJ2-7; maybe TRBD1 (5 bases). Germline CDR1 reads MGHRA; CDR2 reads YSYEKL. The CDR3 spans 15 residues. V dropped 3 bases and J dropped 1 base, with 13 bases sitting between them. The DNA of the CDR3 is TGCGCCAGCAGCCACCCAGGGATGGGGTCCTACGAGCAGTACTTC. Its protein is CASSHPGMGSYEQYF.

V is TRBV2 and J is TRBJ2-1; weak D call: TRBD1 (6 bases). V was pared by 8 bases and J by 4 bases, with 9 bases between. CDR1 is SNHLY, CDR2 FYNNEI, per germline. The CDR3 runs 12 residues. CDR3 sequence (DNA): TGTGCCAGCGGTACAGGGTACAATGAGCAGTTCTTC. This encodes CASGTGYNEQFF. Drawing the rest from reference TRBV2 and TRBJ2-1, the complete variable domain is EPEVTQTPSHQVTQMGQEVILRCVPISNHLYFYWYRQILGQKVEFLVSFYNNEISEKSEIFDDQFSVERPDGSNFTLKIRSTKLEDSAMYFCASGTGYNEQFFGPGTRLTVL.

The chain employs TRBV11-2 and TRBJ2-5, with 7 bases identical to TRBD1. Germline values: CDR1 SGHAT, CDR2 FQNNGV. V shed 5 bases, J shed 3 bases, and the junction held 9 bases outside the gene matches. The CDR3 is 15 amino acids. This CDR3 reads CASSRQGQVEETQYF. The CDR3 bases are TGTGCCAGCAGCAGACAAGGACAGGTAGAAGAGACCCAGTACTTC. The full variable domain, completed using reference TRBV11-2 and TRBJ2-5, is EAGVAQSPRYKIIEKRQSVAFWCNPISGHATLYWYQQILGQGPKLLIQFQNNGVVDDSQLPKDRFSAERLKGVDSTLKIQPAKLEDSAVYLCASSRQGQVEETQYFGPGTRLLVL.

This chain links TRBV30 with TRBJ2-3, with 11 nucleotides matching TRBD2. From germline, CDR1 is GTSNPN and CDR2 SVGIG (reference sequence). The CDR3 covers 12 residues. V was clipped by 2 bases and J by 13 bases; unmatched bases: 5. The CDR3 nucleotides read TGTGCCTGGAGTCGACTAGCGGGGAGCGAGTATTTT. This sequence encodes CAWSRLAGSEYF.